This TCR beta chain was recovered during a study of blood T cell repertoires in COVID-19. Overall study: Sources were T cells, B-cell-depleted T cells, or PBMCs; the material itself was cDNA or gDNA.

The assay was immunoSEQ multiplex PCR, and TCRdb's table has in-frame clones only and misses some. The data contain approximately 100,000 clones, about 87% of them singletons. Trimming removed 3 bases from V and 1 base from J, with 13 bases in between. In germline, CDR1 is DFQATT, CDR2 SNEGSKA (reference sequence). CDR3 size: 14 residues. Material for sequencing was peripheral blood. The chain combines TRBV20-1 with TRBJ2-7; D is unresolved. This clonotype originated in a woman aged 25 to 39 with acute or convalescent COVID-19. In DNA, the CDR3 is TGCAGTGCTAGTAGCAATGAGAGGTCCTACGAGCAGTACTTC. Translating gives CSASSNERSYEQYF.